This record covers a single T cell receptor beta chain. The RNA, roughly 0.45 to 1 ug, was put through reverse transcription using random hexamers. It was immunoSEQ multiplex PCR that amplified TCR beta CDR3 across 54 Vbeta and 13 Jbeta. TCRdb re-called the immunoSEQ multiplex PCR reads through MiXCR, storing one row per CDR3 protein. The repertoire holds under 250,000 distinct CDR3 sequences, 93% seen once, with roughly 0.07% in the top ten. The sample comes from a study of CD8 T cells in Susac syndrome. Trimming removed 6 bases at V and 4 bases at J, with 19 bases between. The CDR3 covers 14 residues. CDR1 and CDR2 (germline): DFQATT, SNEGSKA (reference sequence).

Sequencing was carried out using CD4+ T cells from PBMCs. The chain uses TRBV20-1 and TRBJ2-7; D is ambiguous. The sequence was collected from a human donor with multiple sclerosis. The CDR3 sequence: CSAPTGDTYYEQYV. In nucleotides, the CDR3 is TGCAGTGCCCCTACCGGCGACACGTATTACGAGCAGTACGTC.